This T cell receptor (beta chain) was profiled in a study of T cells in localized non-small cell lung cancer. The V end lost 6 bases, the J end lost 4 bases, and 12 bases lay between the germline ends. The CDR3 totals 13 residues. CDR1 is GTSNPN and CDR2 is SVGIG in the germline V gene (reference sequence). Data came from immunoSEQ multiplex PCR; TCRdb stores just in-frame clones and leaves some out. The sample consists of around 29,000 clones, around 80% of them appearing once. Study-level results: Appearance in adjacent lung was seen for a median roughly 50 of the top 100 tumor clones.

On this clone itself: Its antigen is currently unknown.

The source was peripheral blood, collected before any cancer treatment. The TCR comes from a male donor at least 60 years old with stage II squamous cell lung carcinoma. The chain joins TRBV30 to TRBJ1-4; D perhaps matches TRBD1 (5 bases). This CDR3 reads CACLGTGNEKLFF. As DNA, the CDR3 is TGTGCCTGCCTCGGGACGGGTAATGAAAAACTGTTTTTT.